Presented here are 10 T cell receptor beta chains from one specimen sequenced in a study of CD8+ T cells in alopecia areata. cDNA reverse transcribed from extracted RNA served as the sequencing template. This table comes from immunoSEQ multiplex PCR, and its TCRdb copy is limited to in-frame clones, with some not included. The repertoire holds roughly 120,000 clones, with around 56% as singletons. Treatment reported: oral pan-JAK inhibitor, 5-10 mg twice daily. Sequenced here: CD4+ T cells sorted from blood, sampled at week 4, from a patient treated with tofacitinib. Source of these receptors: a human donor with alopecia areata.

This clone was recorded only once. The genes are TRBV6-1 and TRBJ1-6; weak D call: TRBD1 (6 bases). Germline CDR1 MNHNS, CDR2 SASEGT. The length of the CDR3 is 14 residues. V was trimmed by 6 bases and J by 10 bases, leaving 16 bases between them. This CDR3 reads CASRERTASSPLHF. Written as DNA, the CDR3 is TGTGCCAGCAGGGAAAGGACAGCTTCCTCACCCCTCCACTTT.

The J gene is TRBJ1-1, the V gene TRBV30; 9 bases line up with TRBD1. CDR3 size: 14 residues. Germline V gives CDR1 GTSNPN, CDR2 SVGIG (reference sequence). Losses at the gene ends were 4 bases for V and 5 bases for J; bases not matched to a gene: 8. The CDR3 region has the DNA TGTGCCTGGAACCGGGACAGGGTTTGGACTGAAGCTTTCTTT. It translates to CAWNRDRVWTEAFF.

This chain uses TRBV30 with TRBJ1-1; D gene uncertain. From germline, CDR1 is GTSNPN and CDR2 SVGIG (reference sequence). This CDR3 spans 12 amino acids. V lost 5 bases to trimming and J lost 4 bases, with 11 bases between them. The CDR3 sequence is CAWVAGSTEAFF. The CDR3 nucleotides read TGTGCCTGGGTGGCAGGTAGCACTGAAGCTTTCTTT. Full variable domain (outside the CDR3, taken from reference TRBV30 and TRBJ1-1): SQTIHQWPATLVQPVGSPLSLECTVEGTSNPNLYWYRQAAGRGLQLLFYSVGIGQISSEVPQNLSASRPQDRQFILSSKKLLLSDSGFYLCAWVAGSTEAFFGQGTRLTVV.

This rearrangement joins TRBV6-1 to TRBJ1-6, with TRBD1 matching over 10 bases. The CDR3 has 17 residues. Germline CDR1 reads MNHNS; CDR2 reads SASEGT. The ends lost 1 base at V and 10 bases at J; junction bases unmatched: 10. The CDR3 coding sequence is TGTGCCAGCAGTGAAGTTTGGGTCGGACAGGGGGAATCACCCCTCCACTTT. As protein: CASSEVWVGQGESPLHF.

The chain uses TRBV4-1 and TRBJ1-2, with TRBD1 as a possible D gene (6 bases). Germline values: CDR1 MGHRA, CDR2 YSYEKL. The ends were cut back, 1 base at V and 7 bases at J, with 19 bases in the middle. This CDR3 has 16 residues. Here the CDR3 reads CASSQGRGGAVGGYTF. The CDR3 DNA is TGCGCCAGCAGCCAAGGAAGGGGGGGCGCGGTTGGTGGCTACACCTTC.

The chain uses TRBV6-5 and TRBJ2-1, with D tentatively TRBD2 (5 bases). Trimming removed 5 bases from V and 6 bases from J, with 14 bases in between. The CDR3 totals 14 residues. Germline CDR1 is MNHEY and CDR2 is SVGAGI. CDR3 coding DNA: TGTGCCAGCAGTCTAAGAGGGCCCCTCAATGAGCAGTTCTTC. Residues: CASSLRGPLNEQFF.

The V gene is TRBV4-1, the J gene TRBJ2-6; unclear D gene. Per germline, CDR1 MGHRA and CDR2 YSYEKL. Trimming pared 1 base from V and 6 bases from J, leaving 7 bases between. The CDR3 is 14 residues long. Here the CDR3 DNA reads TGCGCCAGCAGCCAAGGACTTCTGGCCAACGTCCTGACTTTC. Translated, it gives CASSQGLLANVLTF.

V usage is TRBV6-1 and J usage is TRBJ1-6; no definite D call. Germline lookup yields CDR1 MNHNS and CDR2 SASEGT. This CDR3 is 12 amino acids long. Trimming took off 8 bases at V and 7 bases at J, with 9 bases between the two ends. CDR3 loop: CASPSGNSPLHF. CDR3 DNA sequence: TGTGCCAGCCCATCCGGGAATTCACCCCTCCACTTT.

V and J are TRBV30 and TRBJ1-4; D not resolved. V lost 0 bases and J 7 bases, leaving 3 bases between the germline ends. This CDR3 region has 11 residues. CDR1 and CDR2 from the germline V gene are GTSNPN and SVGIG (reference sequence). The CDR3: CAWSVLEKLFF. For the CDR3, the DNA is TGTGCCTGGAGTGTACTTGAAAAACTGTTTTTT.

The rearrangement uses TRBV30 and TRBJ2-1; either TRBD1 or TRBD2 may supply D (6 bases each). The CDR3 is 14 amino acids. Germline assignment: CDR1 GTSNPN and CDR2 SVGIG (reference sequence). Trimming stripped 1 base from V and 4 bases from J, with 11 bases between. The CDR3: CAWSGGGPYNEQFF. The CDR3 coding sequence is TGTGCCTGGAGTGGTGGGGGGCCGTACAATGAGCAGTTCTTC.